These 17 T cell receptor beta chains were all obtained from the same sample, sequenced in a study of blood T cells in healthy people across ages. A second PCR, run for about 7 to 11 cycles, used a sample-barcoded 5' primer plus a J-beta primer mix. TCRdb recomputed calls from the 5' RACE reads with MiXCR, one row per CDR3 protein. The table lists about 1.8 million distinct CDR3 sequences, just under 50% of them singletons. The sequenced material came from blood. The receptors shown here come from a woman in her thirties or forties in good health.

The chain joins TRBV7-9 to TRBJ2-5, with D possibly TRBD1 on 6 matching bases. This CDR3 spans 14 amino acids. V dropped 4 bases and J dropped 7 bases, with 16 bases sitting between them. Germline V lookup: CDR1 SEHNR, CDR2 FQNEAQ (reference sequence). This CDR3 reads CASSSYREGVTQYF. The CDR3 nucleotides are TGTGCCAGCAGCTCGTACAGGGAAGGGGTGACCCAGTACTTC.

This clonotype was found a few times. V gene TRBV7-2 combines with J gene TRBJ2-1; weak D call: TRBD1 (5 bases). The CDR3 runs 15 residues. Germline V gene data show CDR1 as SGHTA and CDR2 as FQGNSA. V lost 3 bases and J lost 0, with 9 bases in between. CDR3 nucleotides: TGTGCCAGCAGCTTCCCAGGGCCCTCCTACAATGAGCAGTTCTTC. It yields the protein CASSFPGPSYNEQFF.

This chain uses TRBV5-1 with TRBJ2-1; 8 bases align to TRBD2. This CDR3 comprises 14 residues. The ends lost 1 base at V and 7 bases at J; junction bases unmatched: 4. CDR1 is SGHRS and CDR2 is YFSETQ in the germline V gene. CDR3 amino acids: CASSLRRGVNEQFF. CDR3 coding DNA: TGCGCCAGCAGCTTGCGGCGGGGGGTAAATGAGCAGTTCTTC. Full variable domain (rest looked up from reference TRBV5-1 and TRBJ2-1): KAGVTQTPRYLIKTRGQQVTLSCSPISGHRSVSWYQQTPGQGLQFLFEYFSETQRNKGNFPGRFSGRQFSNSRSEMNVSTLELGDSALYLCASSLRRGVNEQFFGPGTRLTVL.

The chain is built from TRBV7-9 and TRBJ2-4; D gene uncertain. The CDR3 has 13 residues. The V end was cut by 2 bases, the J end by 13 bases, with 15 bases between. Germline CDR1 reads SEHNR; CDR2 reads FQNEAQ (reference sequence). The CDR3 region is CASSLTASKEQYF. CDR3 sequence (DNA): TGTGCCAGCAGCTTAACGGCCTCTAAGGAGCAGTACTTC.

This clonotype was observed a few times. V is TRBV4-3 and J is TRBJ2-6; 8 nucleotides agree with TRBD1. Per germline, CDR1 LGHNA and CDR2 YSLEER. The CDR3 has 19 amino acids. Germline trimming cut 4 bases from V and 0 bases from J; bases unmatched to any gene: 11. The CDR3 nucleotides are TGCGCCAGCAGCCGAGATCTGGACAGGGAGAGCTCTGGGGCCAACGTCCTGACTTTC. Encoded protein: CASSRDLDRESSGANVLTF.

This rearrangement joins TRBV6-2 or TRBV6-3 to TRBJ2-3; the match to TRBD1 covers 9 bases. The CDR3 is made up of 17 amino acids. J lost 5 bases, V lost 0 bases, and 9 bases had no gene match. Germline V lookup: CDR1 MNHEY, CDR2 SVGEGT. The CDR3 coding sequence is TGTGCCAGCAGTTACTCACCCCGGGACAGGGTAGGAGATACGCAGTATTTT. It specifies CASSYSPRDRVGDTQYF.

This clonotype has only a few counts. The chain has TRBV7-2 and TRBJ2-4; 8 bases line up with TRBD1. Per the germline V gene, CDR1 is SGHTA and CDR2 is FQGNSA. The J segment lost 13 bases and the V segment lost 4 bases, leaving 15 bases of the junction unmatched. The CDR3 extends over 15 amino acids. This CDR3 reads CASSSEADRVVEQYF. The CDR3 region has the DNA TGTGCCAGCAGCTCCGAAGCGGACAGGGTAGTGGAGCAGTACTTC.

This clonotype was observed a handful of times. The chain links TRBV2 to TRBJ2-5, with 8 bases lining up with TRBD2. Per germline, CDR1 SNHLY and CDR2 FYNNEI. The length of the CDR3 is 15 residues. V trimming: 2 bases; J trimming: 5 bases; junction bases outside the gene matches: 7. The CDR3 region is CASSETGLATETQYF. The CDR3 DNA reads as TGTGCCAGCAGTGAAACAGGACTAGCAACCGAGACCCAGTACTTC.

With regard to this clonotype: Being one base from a much bigger clone, this may be a read error. The rearrangement links TRBV27 to TRBJ2-1; 7 bases are a match to TRBD1. Looked up from germline, CDR1 is MNHEY and CDR2 is SMNVEV (reference sequence). CDR3 length equals 15 residues. The chain's CDR3 is CASSLKQGIYKEQFF. CDR3 DNA sequence: TGTGCCAGCAGTTTAAAACAGGGGATCTACAAAGAGCAGTTCTTC.

This clonotype was found a few times. The chain joins TRBV11-1 to TRBJ2-6, with D unresolved. Germline-derived CDR1 and CDR2 are SGHAT and FQDESV (reference sequence). V lost 5 bases, J lost 4 bases, and 9 bases lay in between. CDR3 length: 14 residues. The CDR3 DNA sequence: TGTGCCAGCAGCCAAGGGTGGGGGGCCAACGTCCTGACTTTC. As protein: CASSQGWGANVLTF.

The genes are TRBV24-1 and TRBJ2-7; 8 nucleotides align to TRBD1. The end of the DNA is better explained by TRBJ2-5, so the J call may be wrong. The CDR3 sequence is 16 residues long. CDR1 and CDR2 from the germline V gene are KGHDR and SFDVKD. CDR3 residues: CATSDPGTGEKGTQYF. The CDR3 DNA sequence: TGTGCCACCAGTGACCCCGGGACAGGAGAGAAAGGGACCCAGTACTTC.

The chain's CDR3 is CASSRPLSDYEQYF. In nucleotides, the CDR3 is TGTGCCAGCAGCCGGCCCCTAAGCGACTACGAGCAGTACTTC. J is TRBJ2-7 and V is TRBV27, with D unclear. The V gene's germline CDR1 is MNHEY and CDR2 SMNVEV (reference sequence). V lost 6 bases and J lost 3, with 15 bases in between. The CDR3 contains 14 residues.

This sequence joins TRBV9 and TRBJ1-2; D is uncertain. CDR3 size: 13 residues. The V end was cut by 2 bases, the J end by 5 bases, with 10 bases between. Germline CDR1 and CDR2: SGDLS and YYNGEE. DNA of the CDR3: TGTGCCAGCAGCGTTGGACTGCAATATGGCTACACCTTC. As protein: CASSVGLQYGYTF.

The rearrangement joins TRBV27 to TRBJ1-2; 8 bases are shared with TRBD1. V lost 2 bases and J lost 1; bases outside the gene matches: 9. The CDR3 is 17 residues long. Germline CDR1 and CDR2: MNHEY and SMNVEV (reference sequence). CDR3 sequence (DNA): TGTGCCAGCAGTTTACTAACCGGGACAGGACTTAACTATGGCTACACCTTC. As protein: CASSLLTGTGLNYGYTF.

The chain joins TRBV14 to TRBJ2-5; 7 bases are shared with TRBD1. The CDR3 totals 17 residues. Germline V gene sequence: CDR1 SGHDN, CDR2 FVKESK. V was clipped by 5 bases and J by 0 bases; unmatched bases: 12. DNA for the CDR3: TGTGCCAGCAGCACCCTCCAGGGGGTTATGTACCAAGAGACCCAGTACTTC. As protein: CASSTLQGVMYQETQYF.

V is TRBV7-9 and J is TRBJ2-7; D call uncertain. The germline V gene encodes CDR1 SEHNR and CDR2 FQNEAQ (reference sequence). The length of the CDR3 is 14 residues. Trimming removed 1 base at V and 3 bases at J, with 10 bases between. The CDR3 region is CASSLDPQSYEQYF. The CDR3 DNA sequence: TGTGCCAGCAGCTTAGACCCACAAAGCTACGAGCAGTACTTC.

The chain combines TRBV4-1 with TRBJ2-7; 14 bases align to TRBD2. J was trimmed by 7 bases and V by 4 bases; bases with no gene match: 9. The CDR3 loop spans 16 amino acids. Germline CDR1 is MGHRA and CDR2 is YSYEKL. The CDR3 sequence: CASSRQTSGGDHEQYF. CDR3 DNA sequence: TGCGCCAGCAGCCGCCAGACTAGCGGGGGGGACCATGAGCAGTACTTC.